The rows below give T cell receptor beta chains drawn from one sample of a study of patients and donors after allogeneic stem cell transplantation. From the RT-PCR reads, TCRdb called clonotypes with MiXCR, one entry per CDR3 protein. The table records under 200,000 distinct CDR3 sequences, approximately 22% of them present only once. The specimen sequenced was blood, either unsorted or a sorted T cell fraction (not recorded which). The receptors stem from a human donor who was either an allogeneic HSCT recipient or a stem cell or donor lymphocyte infusion donor (not recorded which). It is not recorded whose cells these are; they may come from a transplant donor. CDR3s include the opening cysteine and the closing phenylalanine or tryptophan. Each record gives: J gene, clone size, V gene, D gene, CDR3 DNA, CDR3 protein. The D gene is left open where the match is weak. Size is omitted from some rows. Given values are once, few, many or a class for expanded clones.

TRBJ2-7,-,TRBV29-1,-,TGCAGCGTTGTAGGTACTACCCGTTTTTACGAGCAGTACTTC,CSVVGTTRFYEQYF
TRBJ1-1,-,TRBV14,-,TGTGCCAGCAGCCACGAGGGAAGGGTTGAAGCTTTCTTT,CASSHEGRVEAFF
TRBJ2-1,few,TRBV5-1,TRBD2,TGCGCCAGCAGCCCTTCTAGCGGGAACAATGAGCAGTTCTTC,CASSPSSGNNEQFF
TRBJ2-7,-,TRBV5-1,-,TGCGCCAGCAGGATGGGGATGGCCTACGAGCAGTACTTC,CASRMGMAYEQYF
TRBJ1-3,-,TRBV9,-,TGTGCCAGCAGCGTAGATACCTACTCTGGAAACACCATATATTTT,CASSVDTYSGNTIYF
TRBJ1-4,-,TRBV7-2,-,TGTGCCAGCAGCCCTAGCCCAGGGCCGACTAATGAAAAACTGTTTTTT,CASSPSPGPTNEKLFF
TRBJ2-7,few,TRBV24-1,-,TGTGCCACCAGTGATCCGGGACGGCCCGTCGAGCAGTACTTC,CATSDPGRPVEQYF
TRBJ2-1,-,TRBV7-2,TRBD1,TGTGCCAGCAGCTGCTACAGGGGGTATTTGAACAATGAGCAGTTCTTC,CASSCYRGYLNNEQFF
TRBJ2-3,few,TRBV5-1,TRBD2,TGCGCCAGCAGCAGGGGGACTAGCCCTAGCACAGATACGCAGTATTTT,CASSRGTSPSTDTQYF
TRBJ1-5,-,TRBV6-1,-,TGTGCCAGCAGTGAACAGGGCAGCCCTAATCAGCCCCAGCATTTT,CASSEQGSPNQPQHF
TRBJ2-1,-,TRBV29-1,TRBD2,TGCAGCGTTGAGGGGCTGTCAGGGACTAGCGGGAGCTTCTTC,CSVEGLSGTSGSFF